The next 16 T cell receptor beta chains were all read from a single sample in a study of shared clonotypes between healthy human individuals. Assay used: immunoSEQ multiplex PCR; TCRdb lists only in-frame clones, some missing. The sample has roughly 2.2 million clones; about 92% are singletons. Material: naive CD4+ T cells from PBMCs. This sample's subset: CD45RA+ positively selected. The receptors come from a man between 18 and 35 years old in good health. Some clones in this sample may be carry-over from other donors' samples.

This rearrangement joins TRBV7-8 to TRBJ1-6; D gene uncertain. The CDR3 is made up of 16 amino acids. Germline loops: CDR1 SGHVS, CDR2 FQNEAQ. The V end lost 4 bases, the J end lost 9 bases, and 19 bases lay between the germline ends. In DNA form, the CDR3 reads TGTGCCAGCAGCTCGATACAGAAGGGCTTAAGTTCACCCCTCCACTTT. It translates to CASSSIQKGLSSPLHF.

The CDR3 DNA follows: TGTGCCAGCAGTGACAGGGGGCCGGGGAACACTGAAGCTTTCTTT. Translated, it gives CASSDRGPGNTEAFF. The chain employs TRBV6-6 and TRBJ1-1; 10 nucleotides line up with TRBD1. V lost 5 bases and J lost 1; bases outside the gene matches: 4. There are 15 residues in the CDR3. Germline V gene sequence: CDR1 MNHNY, CDR2 SVGAGI (reference sequence).

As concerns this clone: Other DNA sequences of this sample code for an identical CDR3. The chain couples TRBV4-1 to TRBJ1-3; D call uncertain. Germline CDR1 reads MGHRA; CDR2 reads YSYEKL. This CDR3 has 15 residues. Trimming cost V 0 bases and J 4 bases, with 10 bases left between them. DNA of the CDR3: TGCGCCAGCAGCCAAGATCCCGGGAGAGGAAACACCATATATTTT. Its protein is CASSQDPGRGNTIYF.

Here the CDR3 reads CASSYGRAREKLFF. CDR3 nucleotide sequence: TGTGCCAGCAGTTACGGCAGGGCAAGGGAAAAACTGTTTTTT. V is TRBV6-5 and J is TRBJ1-4; perhaps TRBD1 as D (5 bases). Germline V gives CDR1 MNHEY, CDR2 SVGAGI. This CDR3 is 14 amino acids long. The V and J ends lost 2 bases and 8 bases respectively, with 12 bases between them.

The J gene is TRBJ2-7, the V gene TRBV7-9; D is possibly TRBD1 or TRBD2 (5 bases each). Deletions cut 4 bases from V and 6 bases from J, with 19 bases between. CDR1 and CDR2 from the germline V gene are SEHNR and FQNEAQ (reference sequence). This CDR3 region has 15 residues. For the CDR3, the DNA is TGTGCCAGCAGCTCGTGGTCGACGGGGCCGGTCGAGCAGTACTTC. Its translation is CASSSWSTGPVEQYF.

CDR3 region: CASSYQATNTGELFF. Written as DNA, the CDR3 is TGTGCCAGCAGTTATCAGGCTACGAACACCGGGGAGCTGTTTTTT. The genes are TRBV6-5 and TRBJ2-2; no clear D gene. V gave up 3 bases and J gave up 0 bases, with 8 bases separating them. Germline assignment: CDR1 MNHEY and CDR2 SVGAGI. The CDR3 covers 15 residues.

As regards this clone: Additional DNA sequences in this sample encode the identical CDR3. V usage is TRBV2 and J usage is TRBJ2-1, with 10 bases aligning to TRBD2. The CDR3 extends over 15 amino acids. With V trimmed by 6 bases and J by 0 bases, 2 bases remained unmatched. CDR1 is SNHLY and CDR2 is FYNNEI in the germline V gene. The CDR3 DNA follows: TGTGCCAGCAGAAGGACTAGCGGCTCCTACAATGAGCAGTTCTTC. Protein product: CASRRTSGSYNEQFF.

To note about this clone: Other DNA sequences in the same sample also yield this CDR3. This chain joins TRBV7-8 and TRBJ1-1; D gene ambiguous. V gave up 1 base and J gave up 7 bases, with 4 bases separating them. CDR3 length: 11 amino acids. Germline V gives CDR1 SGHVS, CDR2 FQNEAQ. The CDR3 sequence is CASSLVGEAFF. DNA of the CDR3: TGTGCCAGCAGCTTAGTTGGTGAAGCTTTCTTT.

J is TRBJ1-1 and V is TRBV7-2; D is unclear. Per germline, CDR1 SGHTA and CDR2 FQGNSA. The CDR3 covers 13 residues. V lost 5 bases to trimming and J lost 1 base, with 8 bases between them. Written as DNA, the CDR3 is TGTGCCAGCAGCCCGGACCCGAACACTGAAGCTTTCTTT. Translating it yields CASSPDPNTEAFF.

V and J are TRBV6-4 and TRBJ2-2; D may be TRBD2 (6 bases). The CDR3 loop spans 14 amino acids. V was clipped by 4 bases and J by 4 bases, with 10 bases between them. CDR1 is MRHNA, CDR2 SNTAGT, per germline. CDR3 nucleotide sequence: TGTGCCAGCAGTGGGGACTTCGTCACCGGGGAGCTGTTTTTT. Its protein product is CASSGDFVTGELFF.

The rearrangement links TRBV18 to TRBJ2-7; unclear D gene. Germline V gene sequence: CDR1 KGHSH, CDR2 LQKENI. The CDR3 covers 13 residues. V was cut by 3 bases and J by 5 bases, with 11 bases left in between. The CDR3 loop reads CASSPRRFDEQYF. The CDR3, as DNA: TGTGCCAGCTCACCCCGCCGCTTCGACGAGCAGTACTTC.

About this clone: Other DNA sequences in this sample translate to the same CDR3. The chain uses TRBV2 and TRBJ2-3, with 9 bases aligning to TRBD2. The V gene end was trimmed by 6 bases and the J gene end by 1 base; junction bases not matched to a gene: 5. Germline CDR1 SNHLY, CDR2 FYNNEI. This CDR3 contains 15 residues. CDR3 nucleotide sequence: TGTGCCAGCAGCCTGGGACTAGCAGGCACAGATACGCAGTATTTT. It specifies CASSLGLAGTDTQYF. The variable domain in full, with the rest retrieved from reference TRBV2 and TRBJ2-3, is EPEVTQTPSHQVTQMGQEVILRCVPISNHLYFYWYRQILGQKVEFLVSFYNNEISEKSEIFDDQFSVERPDGSNFTLKIRSTKLEDSAMYFCASSLGLAGTDTQYFGPGTRLTVL.

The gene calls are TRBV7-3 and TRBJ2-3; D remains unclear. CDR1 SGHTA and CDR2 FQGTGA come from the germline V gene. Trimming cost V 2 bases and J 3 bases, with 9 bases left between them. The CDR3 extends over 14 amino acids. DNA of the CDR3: TGTGCCAGCAGCTTATTCCCCGGGACAGATACGCAGTATTTT. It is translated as CASSLFPGTDTQYF.

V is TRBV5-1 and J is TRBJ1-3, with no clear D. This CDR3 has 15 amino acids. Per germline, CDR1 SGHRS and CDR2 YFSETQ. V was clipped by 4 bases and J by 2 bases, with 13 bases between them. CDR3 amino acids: CASSDGHSPGNTIYF. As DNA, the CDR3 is TGCGCCAGCAGCGACGGCCACTCCCCTGGAAACACCATATATTTT. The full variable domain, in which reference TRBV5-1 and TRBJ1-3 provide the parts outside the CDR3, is KAGVTQTPRYLIKTRGQQVTLSCSPISGHRSVSWYQQTPGQGLQFLFEYFSETQRNKGNFPGRFSGRQFSNSRSEMNVSTLELGDSALYLCASSDGHSPGNTIYFGEGSWLTVV.

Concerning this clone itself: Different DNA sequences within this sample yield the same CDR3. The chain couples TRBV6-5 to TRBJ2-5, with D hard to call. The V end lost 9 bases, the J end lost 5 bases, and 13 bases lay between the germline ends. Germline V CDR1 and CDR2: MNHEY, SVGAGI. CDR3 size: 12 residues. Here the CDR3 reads CASRTGRETQYF. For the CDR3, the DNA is TGTGCCAGTCGGACCGGGCGGGAGACCCAGTACTTC.

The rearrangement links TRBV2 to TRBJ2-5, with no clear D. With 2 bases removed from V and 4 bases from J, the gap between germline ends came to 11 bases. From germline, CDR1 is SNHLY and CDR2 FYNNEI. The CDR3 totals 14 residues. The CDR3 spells CASSERSTRETQYF. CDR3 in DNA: TGTGCCAGCAGTGAAAGGTCCACTCGAGAGACCCAGTACTTC.